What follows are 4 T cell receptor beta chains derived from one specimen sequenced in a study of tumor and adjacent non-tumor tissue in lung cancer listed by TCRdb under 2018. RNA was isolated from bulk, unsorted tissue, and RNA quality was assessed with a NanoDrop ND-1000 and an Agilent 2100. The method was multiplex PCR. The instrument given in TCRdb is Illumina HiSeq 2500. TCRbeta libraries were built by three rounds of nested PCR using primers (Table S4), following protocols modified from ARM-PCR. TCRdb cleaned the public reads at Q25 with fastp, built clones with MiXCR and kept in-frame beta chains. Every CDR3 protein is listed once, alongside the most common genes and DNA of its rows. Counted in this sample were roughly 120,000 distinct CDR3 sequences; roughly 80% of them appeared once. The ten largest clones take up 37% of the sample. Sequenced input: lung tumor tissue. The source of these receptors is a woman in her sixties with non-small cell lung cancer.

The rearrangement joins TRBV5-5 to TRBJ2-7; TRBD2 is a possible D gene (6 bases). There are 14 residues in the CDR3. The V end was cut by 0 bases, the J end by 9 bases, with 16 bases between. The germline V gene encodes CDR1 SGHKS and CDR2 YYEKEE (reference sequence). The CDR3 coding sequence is TGTGCCAGCAGCTTGGCCCTCTCGGAGGGAGGGCAGTACTTC. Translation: CASSLALSEGGQYF.

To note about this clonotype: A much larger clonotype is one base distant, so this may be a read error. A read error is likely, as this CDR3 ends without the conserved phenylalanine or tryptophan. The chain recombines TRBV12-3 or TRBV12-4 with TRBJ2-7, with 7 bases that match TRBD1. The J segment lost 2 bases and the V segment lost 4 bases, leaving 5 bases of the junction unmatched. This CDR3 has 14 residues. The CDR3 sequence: CASSSTGTAYEQYL. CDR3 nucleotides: TGTGCCAGCAGTTCAACCGGGACAGCCTACGAGCAGTACCTC.

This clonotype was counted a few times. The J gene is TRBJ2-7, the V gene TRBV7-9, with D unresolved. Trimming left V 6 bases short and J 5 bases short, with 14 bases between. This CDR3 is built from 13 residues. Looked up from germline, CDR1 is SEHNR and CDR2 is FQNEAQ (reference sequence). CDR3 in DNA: TGTGCCAGCAGTAGAGATAACCTCCACGAGCAGTACTTC. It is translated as CASSRDNLHEQYF. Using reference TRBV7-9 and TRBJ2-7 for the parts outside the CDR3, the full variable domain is DTGVSQNPRHKITKRGQNVTFRCDPISEHNRLYWYRQTLGQGPEFLTYFQNEAQLEKSRLLSDRFSAERPKGSFSTLEIQRTEQGDSAMYLCASSRDNLHEQYFGPGTRLTVT.

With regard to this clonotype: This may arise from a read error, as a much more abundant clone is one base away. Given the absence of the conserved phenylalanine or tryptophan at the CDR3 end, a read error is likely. CDR3 DNA sequence: TGCGCCAGCAGCCACATACAGGGTGATGAGCAGTTCTCC. Protein sequence: CASSHIQGDEQFS. The chain employs TRBV4-3 and TRBJ2-1; D perhaps matches TRBD1 (6 bases). Germline loops: CDR1 LGHNA, CDR2 YSLEER. The CDR3 sequence is 13 residues long. V shed 3 bases and J shed 8 bases, with 11 bases lying between them.